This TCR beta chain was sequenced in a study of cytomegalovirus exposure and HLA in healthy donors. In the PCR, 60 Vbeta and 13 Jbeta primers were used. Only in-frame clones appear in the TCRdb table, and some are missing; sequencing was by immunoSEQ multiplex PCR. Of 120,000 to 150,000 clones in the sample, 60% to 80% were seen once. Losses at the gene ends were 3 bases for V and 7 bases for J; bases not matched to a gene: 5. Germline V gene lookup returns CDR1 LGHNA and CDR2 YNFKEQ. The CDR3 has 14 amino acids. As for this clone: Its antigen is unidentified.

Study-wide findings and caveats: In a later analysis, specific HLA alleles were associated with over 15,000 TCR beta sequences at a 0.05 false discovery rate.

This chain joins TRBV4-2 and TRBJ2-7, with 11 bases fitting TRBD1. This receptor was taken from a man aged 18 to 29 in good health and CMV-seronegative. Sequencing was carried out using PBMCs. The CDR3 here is CASSQGQGVLEQYF. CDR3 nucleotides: TGTGCCAGCAGCCAGGGACAGGGGGTTTTGGAGCAGTACTTC.